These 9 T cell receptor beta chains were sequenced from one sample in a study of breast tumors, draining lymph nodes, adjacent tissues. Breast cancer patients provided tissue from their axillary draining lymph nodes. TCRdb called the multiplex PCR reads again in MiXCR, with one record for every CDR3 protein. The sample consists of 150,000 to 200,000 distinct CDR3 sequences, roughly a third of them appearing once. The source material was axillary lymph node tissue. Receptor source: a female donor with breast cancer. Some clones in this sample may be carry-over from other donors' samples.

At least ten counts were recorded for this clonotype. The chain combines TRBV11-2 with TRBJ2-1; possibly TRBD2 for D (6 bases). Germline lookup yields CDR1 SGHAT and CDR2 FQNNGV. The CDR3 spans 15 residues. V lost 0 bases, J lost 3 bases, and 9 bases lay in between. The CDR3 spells CASSLDTGVYNEQFF. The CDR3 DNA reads TGTGCCAGCAGCTTAGATACGGGGGTCTACAATGAGCAGTTCTTC.

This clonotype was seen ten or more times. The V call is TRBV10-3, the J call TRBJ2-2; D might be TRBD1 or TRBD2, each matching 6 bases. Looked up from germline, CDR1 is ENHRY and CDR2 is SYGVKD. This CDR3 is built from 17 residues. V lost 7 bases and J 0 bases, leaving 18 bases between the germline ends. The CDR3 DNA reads TGTGCCATCAAGGGGGGCCCCACACTCCCGAACACCGGGGAGCTGTTTTTT. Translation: CAIKGGPTLPNTGELFF.

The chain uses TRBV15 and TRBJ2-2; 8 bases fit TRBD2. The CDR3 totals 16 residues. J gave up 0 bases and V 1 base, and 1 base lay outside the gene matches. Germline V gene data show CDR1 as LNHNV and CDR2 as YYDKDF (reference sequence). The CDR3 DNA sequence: TGTGCCACCAGCAGAGCACTAGCGGCGAACACCGGGGAGCTGTTTTTT. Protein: CATSRALAANTGELFF.

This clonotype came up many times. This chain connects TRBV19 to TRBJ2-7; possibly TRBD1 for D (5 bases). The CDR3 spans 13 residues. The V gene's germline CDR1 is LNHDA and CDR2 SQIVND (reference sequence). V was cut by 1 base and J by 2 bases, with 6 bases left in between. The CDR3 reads CASSIATAYEQYF. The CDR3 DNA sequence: TGTGCCAGTAGTATAGCGACAGCCTACGAGCAGTACTTC.

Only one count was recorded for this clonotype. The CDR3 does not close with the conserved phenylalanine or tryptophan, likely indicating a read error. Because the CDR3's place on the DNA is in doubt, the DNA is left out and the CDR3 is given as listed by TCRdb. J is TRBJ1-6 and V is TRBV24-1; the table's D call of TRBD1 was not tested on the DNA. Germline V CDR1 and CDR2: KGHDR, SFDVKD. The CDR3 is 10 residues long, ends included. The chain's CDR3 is CATSDFFPLT.

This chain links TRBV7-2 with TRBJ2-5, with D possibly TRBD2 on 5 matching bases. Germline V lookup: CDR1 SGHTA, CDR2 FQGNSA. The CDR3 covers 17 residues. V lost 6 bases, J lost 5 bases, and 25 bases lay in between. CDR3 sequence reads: CASSTAPSGSAGETQYF. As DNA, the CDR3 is TGTGCCAGCAGTACCGCCCCCAGCGGTTCGGCCGGGGAGACCCAGTACTTC.

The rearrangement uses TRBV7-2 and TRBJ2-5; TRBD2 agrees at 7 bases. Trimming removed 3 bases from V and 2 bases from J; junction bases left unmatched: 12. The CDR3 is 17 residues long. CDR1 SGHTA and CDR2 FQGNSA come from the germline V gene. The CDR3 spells CASSLQREGSEQETQYF. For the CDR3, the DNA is TGTGCCAGCAGCTTGCAGCGGGAAGGAAGTGAGCAAGAGACCCAGTACTTC.

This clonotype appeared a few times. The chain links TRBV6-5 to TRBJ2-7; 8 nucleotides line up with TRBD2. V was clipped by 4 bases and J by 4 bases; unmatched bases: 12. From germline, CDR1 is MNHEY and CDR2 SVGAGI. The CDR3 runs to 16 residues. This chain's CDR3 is CASSSTLRGVGYEQYF. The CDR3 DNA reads TGTGCCAGCAGTTCCACGTTGCGGGGGGTTGGGTACGAGCAGTACTTC.

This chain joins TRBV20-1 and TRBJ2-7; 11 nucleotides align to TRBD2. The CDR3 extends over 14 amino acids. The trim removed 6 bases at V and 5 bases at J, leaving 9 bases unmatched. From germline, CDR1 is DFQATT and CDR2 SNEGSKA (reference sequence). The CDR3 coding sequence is TGCAGTGCCGGCCAACTAGCGGGAGTCGACGAGCAGTACTTC. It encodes CSAGQLAGVDEQYF.